These 24 T cell receptor beta chains were sequenced from one sample in a study of T cells after somatic rescue of genetic block. Method: immunoSEQ multiplex PCR; TCRdb's copy keeps in-frame clones and lacks some. Of 9,500 to 15,000 clones in the sample, 71% were seen once. The sample taken for sequencing was peripheral blood mononuclear cells (PBMCs). These receptors were taken from a boy younger than 18.

CDR3 protein: CATSRDRTSGRELFF. The CDR3 nucleotides are TGTGCCACCAGCAGAGATCGTACTAGCGGGAGGGAGCTGTTTTTT. V is TRBV15 and J is TRBJ2-2, with 10 bases matching TRBD2. The CDR3 is 15 amino acids. Germline values: CDR1 LNHNV, CDR2 YYDKDF (reference sequence). V gave up 0 bases and J gave up 9 bases; unmatched junction bases: 4.

The genes are TRBV6-1 and TRBJ2-7; a possible D gene is TRBD1 (5 bases). The CDR3 spans 16 residues. Trimming pared 0 bases from V and 4 bases from J, leaving 16 bases between. Per the germline V gene, CDR1 is MNHNS and CDR2 is SASEGT. The CDR3 loop is CASSEAHPGSGYEQYF. CDR3 DNA: TGTGCCAGCAGTGAAGCGCACCCAGGGTCAGGGTACGAGCAGTACTTC.

This clone was counted a few times. The chain uses TRBV19 and TRBJ1-1; 9 bases agree with TRBD1. Losses at the gene ends were 6 bases for V and 6 bases for J; bases not matched to a gene: 8. Germline values: CDR1 LNHDA, CDR2 SQIVND (reference sequence). This CDR3 has 14 amino acids. The CDR3 DNA follows: TGTGCCAGTAGGAAACTGGACAGGGGCTCTGAAGCTTTCTTT. Translated: CASRKLDRGSEAFF.

The chain has TRBV7-3 and TRBJ1-1; 10 bases fit TRBD1. The CDR3 consists of 14 residues. V was pared by 5 bases and J by 4 bases, with 4 bases of the junction left unmatched. Germline CDR1 and CDR2: SGHTA and FQGTGA. CDR3 coding DNA: TGTGCCAGCAGCCAGACAGGGGGCGTCACTGAAGCTTTCTTT. Translation: CASSQTGGVTEAFF.

The V call is TRBV5-4, the J call TRBJ2-1; maybe TRBD2 (6 bases). Germline CDR1 reads SGHNT; CDR2 reads YYREEE (reference sequence). The V and J ends lost 0 bases and 1 base respectively, with 8 bases between them. The length of the CDR3 is 15 residues. This CDR3 reads CASSLGEASYNEQFF. CDR3 coding DNA: TGTGCCAGCAGCTTGGGGGAGGCTTCCTACAATGAGCAGTTCTTC.

V and J are TRBV5-1 and TRBJ1-1; D uncertain. V was clipped by 1 base and J by 0 bases, with 7 bases between them. Per germline, CDR1 SGHRS and CDR2 YFSETQ. This CDR3 spans 14 amino acids. DNA of the CDR3: TGCGCCAGCAGCTTGAGGGTTTTGAACACTGAAGCTTTCTTT. Amino acid sequence: CASSLRVLNTEAFF.

V gene TRBV28 combines with J gene TRBJ1-4; 10 bases align to TRBD1. The CDR3 is 16 residues long. V was clipped by 4 bases and J by 7 bases; unmatched bases: 9. From germline, CDR1 is MDHEN and CDR2 SYDVKM. The chain's CDR3 is CASSSLGDRGGEKLFF. DNA for the CDR3: TGTGCCAGCAGTTCTTTGGGGGACAGGGGAGGTGAAAAACTGTTTTTT.

This clone turned up a few times. V and J are TRBV14 and TRBJ2-7, with 14 bases lining up with TRBD2. CDR3 length: 15 amino acids. The V segment lost 3 bases and the J segment 2 bases; nucleotides outside the gene matches: 0. Germline assignment: CDR1 SGHDN and CDR2 FVKESK. The CDR3 sequence is CASSQGLAGAYEQYF. CDR3 bases: TGTGCCAGCAGCCAGGGACTAGCGGGGGCCTACGAGCAGTACTTC.

This clone was seen only a few times. The rearrangement joins TRBV2 to TRBJ2-1, with 12 positions matching TRBD2. Germline CDR1 and CDR2: SNHLY and FYNNEI. Trimming at V came to 6 bases and at J to 7 bases, leaving 7 bases not matched to a gene. The CDR3 runs to 15 residues. The CDR3 nucleotides are TGTGCCAGCAGACTAGCGGGAGGTGATTGGAATGAGCAGTTCTTC. It yields the protein CASRLAGGDWNEQFF.

The chain links TRBV2 to TRBJ2-1; D is undetermined. Deletions cut 8 bases from V and 12 bases from J, with 17 bases between. The CDR3 has 12 residues. Germline V gives CDR1 SNHLY, CDR2 FYNNEI. The CDR3 sequence: CASRAENFLQFF. The DNA for the CDR3 is TGTGCCAGCCGCGCCGAAAACTTCTTGCAGTTCTTC.

A few counts support this clone. This sequence joins TRBV2 and TRBJ1-6, with D perhaps matching TRBD1 (5 bases). Germline V gives CDR1 SNHLY, CDR2 FYNNEI. The V and J ends lost 2 bases and 7 bases respectively, with 6 bases between them. This CDR3 has 13 residues. The chain's CDR3 is CASSEQGNSPLHF. CDR3 in DNA: TGTGCCAGCAGTGAACAGGGAAATTCACCCCTCCACTTT.

This chain joins TRBV30 and TRBJ2-3, with TRBD2 identical over 14 bases. This CDR3 is built from 17 residues. Germline CDR1 reads GTSNPN; CDR2 reads SVGIG (reference sequence). V lost 0 bases to trimming and J lost 5 bases; unmatched junction nucleotides: 7. CDR3 region: CAWSVRTSGRRGDTQYF. Written as DNA, the CDR3 is TGTGCCTGGAGTGTCCGGACTAGCGGGAGGCGCGGAGATACGCAGTATTTT.

The V gene is TRBV5-1, the J gene TRBJ1-5, with no clear D. The CDR3 loop spans 14 amino acids. The germline gives CDR1 SGHRS, CDR2 YFSETQ. The V gene lost 4 bases and the J gene lost 6 bases, with 14 bases spanning the gap. The CDR3 reads CASSPGGHGQPQHF. In DNA form, the CDR3 reads TGCGCCAGCAGCCCCGGTGGGCACGGTCAGCCCCAGCATTTT.

V gene TRBV12-5 combines with J gene TRBJ2-1; weak D call: TRBD1 (5 bases). Germline CDR1 reads LGHNT; CDR2 reads FRNRAP. V was shortened by 4 bases and J by 7 bases, with 11 bases between the two germline ends. The CDR3 is 13 amino acids. CDR3 coding DNA: TGTGCTAGTGGTTCAGGGATTGTTAATGAGCAGTTCTTC. This codes for CASGSGIVNEQFF.

The J gene is TRBJ2-7, the V gene TRBV6-5; D gene unclear. The V gene lost 7 bases and the J gene lost 4 bases, with 14 bases spanning the gap. This CDR3 has 13 amino acids. The V gene's germline CDR1 is MNHEY and CDR2 SVGAGI. In DNA form, the CDR3 reads TGTGCCAGCAAACAAGGGTTTTTATACGAGCAGTACTTC. This encodes CASKQGFLYEQYF.

The chain is built from TRBV6-1 and TRBJ2-1, with 10 bases matching TRBD2. The ends lost 5 bases at V and 6 bases at J; junction bases unmatched: 4. The CDR3 spans 14 residues. Germline values: CDR1 MNHNS, CDR2 SASEGT. CDR3 loop: CASSKREGRNEQFF. The CDR3 DNA reads TGTGCCAGCAGTAAGCGGGAGGGCCGCAATGAGCAGTTCTTC.

The chain couples TRBV4-1 to TRBJ1-5; D gene ambiguous. Trimming shortened V by 0 bases and J by 0 bases, and 6 bases separated the two germline ends. Germline V gene sequence: CDR1 MGHRA, CDR2 YSYEKL. The CDR3 consists of 15 residues. The CDR3 DNA sequence: TGCGCCAGCAGCCAAGAAAGGGCTAGCAATCAGCCCCAGCATTTT. Protein sequence: CASSQERASNQPQHF.

J is TRBJ2-2 and V is TRBV6-1, with 9 nucleotides matching TRBD1. J was trimmed by 1 base and V by 4 bases; bases with no gene match: 4. Germline CDR1 is MNHNS and CDR2 is SASEGT. CDR3 length: 16 residues. In nucleotides, the CDR3 is TGTGCCAGCAGTGGACCGGGACAGGGGAACACCGGGGAGCTGTTTTTT. Protein: CASSGPGQGNTGELFF.

The V and J genes are TRBV5-1 and TRBJ2-1; D is unresolved. Germline lookup yields CDR1 SGHRS and CDR2 YFSETQ. Trimming pared 0 bases from V and 8 bases from J, leaving 12 bases between. The CDR3 has 14 amino acids. The CDR3 region has the DNA TGCGCCAGCAGCTTGGCCCGGATTTTCGATGAGCAGTTCTTC. As protein: CASSLARIFDEQFF.

DNA of the CDR3: TGTGCCAGCCAAAGACAGGGTGTCATGCACGAGCAGTACTTC. It yields the protein CASQRQGVMHEQYF. This chain uses TRBV5-4 with TRBJ2-7, with 7 bases identical to TRBD1. The CDR3 has 14 amino acids. The germline V gene encodes CDR1 SGHNT and CDR2 YYREEE (reference sequence). J lost 5 bases, V lost 7 bases, and 12 bases had no gene match.

In its sample, this clone was seen a few times. The chain combines TRBV7-8 with TRBJ2-1; no clear D gene. Trimming removed 2 bases at V and 8 bases at J, with 4 bases between. The CDR3 contains 11 residues. CDR1 is SGHVS and CDR2 is FQNEAQ in the germline V gene. CDR3 DNA: TGTGCCAGCAGCTTAAGGTATGAGCAGTTCTTC. Its translation: CASSLRYEQFF.

V is TRBV10-3 and J is TRBJ2-3; a possible D gene is TRBD1 (6 bases). The germline V gene has CDR1 ENHRY and CDR2 SYGVKD. Between the trimmed V and J ends, which lost 10 bases and 0 bases, there was a span of 11 bases. The CDR3 is made up of 13 amino acids. CDR3 DNA sequence: TGTGCCACCCGGACAGCTAGCACAGATACGCAGTATTTT. Translation gives CATRTASTDTQYF.

This chain connects TRBV7-6 to TRBJ2-5; 7 bases are shared with TRBD2. Germline lookup yields CDR1 SGHVS and CDR2 FNYEAQ. The junction had 11 bases not matched to a gene; V was cut back by 3 bases and J by 4 bases. The CDR3 sequence is 16 residues long. Here the CDR3 DNA reads TGTGCCAGCAGCTTCAAATGGTTAGCGGGCGGAGAGACCCAGTACTTC. Translation gives CASSFKWLAGGETQYF.

The V call is TRBV6-1, the J call TRBJ1-2; TRBD1 matches at 9 bases. The CDR3 runs 14 residues. Germline V gene lookup returns CDR1 MNHNS and CDR2 SASEGT. Trimming removed 5 bases from V and 6 bases from J; junction bases left unmatched: 7. CDR3 coding DNA: TGTGCCAGCAGTAGACAGGGGGGTCTGGATGGCTACACCTTC. Translating it yields CASSRQGGLDGYTF.